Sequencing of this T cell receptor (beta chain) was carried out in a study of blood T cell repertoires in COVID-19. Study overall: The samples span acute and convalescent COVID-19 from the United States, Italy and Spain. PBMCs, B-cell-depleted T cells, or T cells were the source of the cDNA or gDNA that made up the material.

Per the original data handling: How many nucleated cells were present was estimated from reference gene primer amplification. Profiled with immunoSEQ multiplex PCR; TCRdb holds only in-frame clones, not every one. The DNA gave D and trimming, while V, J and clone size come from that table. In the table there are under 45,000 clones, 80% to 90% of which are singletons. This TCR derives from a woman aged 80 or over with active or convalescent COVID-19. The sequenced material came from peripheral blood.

The CDR3 DNA is TGTGCCAGCAGTTCCACCCCGTTTGGCGGCTACACCTTC. It yields the protein CASSSTPFGGYTF. The chain uses TRBV6-5 and TRBJ1-2, with D hard to call. CDR1 and CDR2 (germline): MNHEY, SVGAGI. The V end lost 4 bases, the J end lost 8 bases, and 14 bases lay between the germline ends. The length of the CDR3 is 13 residues.